This T cell receptor (beta chain) was retrieved from a study of OX40 agonist ivuxolimab in advanced cancers. Turning to the study itself: The study gave patients intravenous ivuxolimab at 0.01 to 10 mg/kg every 2 weeks. Head and neck, renal cell, melanoma or hepatocellular carcinoma were the cancers that dose-escalation patients had.

Method: immunoSEQ multiplex PCR; TCRdb's copy keeps in-frame clones and lacks some. The sample carries roughly 49,000 clones, approximately 88% recorded once. The V gene's germline CDR1 is MNHNS and CDR2 SASEGT. The trim removed 4 bases at V and 7 bases at J, leaving 7 bases unmatched. The CDR3 has 14 residues. The chain employs TRBV6-1 and TRBJ2-1; 7 bases fit TRBD2. This clonotype was sampled from an adult with an advanced solid tumor such as melanoma, head and neck, liver or kidney cancer. The material was CD4+ or CD8+ T cells sorted from blood, obtained in a trial of the OX40 agonist ivuxolimab. The DNA for the CDR3 is TGTGCCAGCAGTGCTAGCGGAGCCCTTAATGAGCAGTTCTTC. The encoded protein is CASSASGALNEQFF.